This T cell receptor (beta chain) originates from a study of blood T cells in healthy people across ages. With a J-beta primer mix and a sample-barcoded 5' primer, a second PCR ran 7 to 11 cycles. The template-switch adaptor was a 5' adaptor with 12 random nucleotides. It tagged each cDNA molecule. Using its own MiXCR run on the 5' RACE reads, TCRdb lists one record per CDR3 protein. Here the sample spans more than 1 million distinct CDR3 sequences, 40% to 45% being singletons. Per sample, at least 5.5 micrograms of total RNA were extracted. As regards this clonotype: Its antigen is unidentified.

General study findings and limits: A strong correlation between TCR beta diversity and naive T cell percentage was seen.

The CDR3 runs 15 residues. The germline V gene encodes CDR1 MNHNY and CDR2 SVGAGI (reference sequence). Between the trimmed V and J ends, which lost 4 bases and 3 bases, there was a span of 15 bases. The sequencing input was blood. The rearrangement joins TRBV6-6 to TRBJ1-2, with D possibly matching TRBD1 (5 bases). The TCR sequence derives from a woman aged 55-70 years in good health. The DNA of the CDR3 is TGTGCCAGCAGTTGGGACGGAATACGGGACTATGGCTACACCTTC. Translating it yields CASSWDGIRDYGYTF.